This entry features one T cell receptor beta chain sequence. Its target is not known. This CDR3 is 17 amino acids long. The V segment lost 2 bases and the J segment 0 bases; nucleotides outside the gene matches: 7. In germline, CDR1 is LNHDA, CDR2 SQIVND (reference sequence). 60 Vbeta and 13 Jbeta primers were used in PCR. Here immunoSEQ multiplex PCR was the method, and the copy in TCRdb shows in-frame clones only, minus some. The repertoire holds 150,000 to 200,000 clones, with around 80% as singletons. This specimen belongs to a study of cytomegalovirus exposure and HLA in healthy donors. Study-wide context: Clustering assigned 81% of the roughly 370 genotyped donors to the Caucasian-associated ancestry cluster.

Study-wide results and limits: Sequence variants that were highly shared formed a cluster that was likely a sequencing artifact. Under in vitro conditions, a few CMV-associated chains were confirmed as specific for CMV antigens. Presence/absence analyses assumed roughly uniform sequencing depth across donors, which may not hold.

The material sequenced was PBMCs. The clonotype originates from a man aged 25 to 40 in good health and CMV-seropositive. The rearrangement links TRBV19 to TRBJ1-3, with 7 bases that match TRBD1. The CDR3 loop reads CASSIRVDRLSGNTIYF. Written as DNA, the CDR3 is TGTGCCAGTAGTATACGTGTGGACAGGCTCTCTGGAAACACCATATATTTT. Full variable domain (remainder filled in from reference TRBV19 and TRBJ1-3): DGGITQSPKYLFRKEGQNVTLSCEQNLNHDAMYWYRQDPGQGLRLIYYSQIVNDFQKGDIAEGYSVSREKKESFPLTVTSAQKNPTAFYLCASSIRVDRLSGNTIYFGEGSWLTVV.